These 3 T cell receptor beta chains were sequenced from one sample in a study of a mutant IDH1 vaccine in newly diagnosed glioma. Their antigen targets remain unknown. Sequencing used immunoSEQ multiplex PCR; TCRdb keeps in-frame clones, though not all of them. The table lists roughly 68,000 clones, roughly 74% of them singletons. Time point in this sample: week 35, safety follow-up. A single vaccine dose contained 300 ug of mutant IDH1 20-mer peptide, and topical imiquimod was used with it. Sequences were derived from PBMCs, sampled from a glioma patient whose treatment included an IDH1 peptide vaccine. These receptors all stem from a man over 45 with glioma.

The chain joins TRBV9 to TRBJ2-2; tentatively, D is TRBD2 (5 bases). The germline CDR1 and CDR2 sequences are SGDLS and YYNGEE. Trimming took 0 bases from V and 4 from J, leaving 13 bases between them. The CDR3 has 16 amino acids. The CDR3 bases are TGTGCCAGCAGCGTAGGTGGACTGCGACCCACCGGGGAGCTGTTTTTT. Translating gives CASSVGGLRPTGELFF.

This chain links TRBV6-5 with TRBJ1-2; no clear D. Trimming took off 2 bases at V and 6 bases at J, with 4 bases between the two ends. The CDR3 contains 11 residues. CDR1 is MNHEY, CDR2 SVGAGI, per germline. The CDR3 sequence: CASSYMDGYTF. CDR3 in DNA: TGTGCCAGCAGTTACATGGATGGCTACACCTTC.

V is TRBV2 and J is TRBJ2-1; D may be TRBD1 (6 bases). The CDR3 is 15 amino acids. Germline V CDR1 and CDR2: SNHLY, FYNNEI. The V gene lost 6 bases and the J gene lost 7 bases, with 19 bases spanning the gap. The CDR3 DNA reads TGTGCCAGCAGCCCAGGGGTTATGAGAACAAATGAGCAGTTCTTC. Translation gives CASSPGVMRTNEQFF. Full variable domain (rest looked up from reference TRBV2 and TRBJ2-1): EPEVTQTPSHQVTQMGQEVILRCVPISNHLYFYWYRQILGQKVEFLVSFYNNEISEKSEIFDDQFSVERPDGSNFTLKIRSTKLEDSAMYFCASSPGVMRTNEQFFGPGTRLTVL.